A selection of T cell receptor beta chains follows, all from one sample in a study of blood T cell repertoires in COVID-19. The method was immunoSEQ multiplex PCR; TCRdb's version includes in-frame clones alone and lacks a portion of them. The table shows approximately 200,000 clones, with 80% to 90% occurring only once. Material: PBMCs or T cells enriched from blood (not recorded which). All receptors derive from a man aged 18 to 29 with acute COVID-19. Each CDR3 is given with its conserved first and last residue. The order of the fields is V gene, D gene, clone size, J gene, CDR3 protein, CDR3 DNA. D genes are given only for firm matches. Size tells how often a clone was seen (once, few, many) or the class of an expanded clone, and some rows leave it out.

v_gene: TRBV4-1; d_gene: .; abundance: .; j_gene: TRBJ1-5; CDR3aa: CASSQDLVGSGPQHF; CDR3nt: TGCGCCAGCAGCCAAGATTTAGTTGGGTCGGGGCCCCAGCATTTT
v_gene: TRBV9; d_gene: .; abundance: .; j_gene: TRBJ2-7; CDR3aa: CASSVGRGSYEQYF; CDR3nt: TGTGCCAGCAGCGTAGGTAGGGGCTCCTACGAGCAGTACTTC
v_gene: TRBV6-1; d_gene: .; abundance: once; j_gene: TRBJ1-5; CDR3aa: CASSEALGGIQPQHF; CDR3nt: TGTGCCAGCAGTGAAGCTCTTGGGGGGATACAGCCCCAGCATTTT
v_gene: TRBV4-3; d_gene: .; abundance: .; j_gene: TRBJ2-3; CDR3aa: CASSPGHGTSGGTTDTQYF; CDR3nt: TGCGCCAGCAGCCCCGGACACGGGACCTCCGGTGGGACTACAGATACGCAGTATTTT
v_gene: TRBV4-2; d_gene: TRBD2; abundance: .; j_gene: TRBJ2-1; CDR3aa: CASSQEDLAGSPYNEQFF; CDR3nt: TGTGCCAGCAGCCAAGAAGATCTAGCGGGCTCACCCTACAATGAGCAGTTCTTC
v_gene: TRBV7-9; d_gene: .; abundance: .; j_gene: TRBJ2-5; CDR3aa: CASSLAASETQYF; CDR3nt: TGTGCCAGCAGCTTAGCGGCATCAGAGACCCAGTACTTC
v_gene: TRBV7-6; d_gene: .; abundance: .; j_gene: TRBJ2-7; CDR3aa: CASSLGAGRSNEQYF; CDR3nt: TGTGCCAGCAGCTTAGGGGCAGGGAGGTCCAACGAGCAGTACTTC
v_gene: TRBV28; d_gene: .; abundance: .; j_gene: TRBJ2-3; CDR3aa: CASSLQGRDTQYF; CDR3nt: TGTGCCAGCAGTTTACAGGGGAGAGATACGCAGTATTTT
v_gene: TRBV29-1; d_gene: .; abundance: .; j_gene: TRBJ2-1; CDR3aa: CSVEGGQLPRNEQFF; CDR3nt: TGCAGCGTTGAAGGGGGGCAACTACCCCGCAATGAGCAGTTCTTC
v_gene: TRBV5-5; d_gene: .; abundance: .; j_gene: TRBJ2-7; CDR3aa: CASRVVEEDYEQYF; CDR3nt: TGTGCCAGCAGGGTCGTGGAAGAGGACTACGAGCAGTACTTC
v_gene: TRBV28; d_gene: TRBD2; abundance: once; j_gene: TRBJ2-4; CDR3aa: CATRNHVGRAGNIQYF; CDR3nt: TGTGCCACTCGGAACCACGTCGGGAGGGCCGGGAACATTCAGTACTTC
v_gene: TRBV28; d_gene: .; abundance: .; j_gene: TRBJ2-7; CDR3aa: CASSLSAAAGQYF; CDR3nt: TGTGCCAGCAGTTTATCTGCGGCCGCGGGGCAGTACTTC
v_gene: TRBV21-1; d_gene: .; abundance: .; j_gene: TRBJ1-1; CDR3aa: CASSNLSDRTTEAFF; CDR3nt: TGTGCCAGCAGCAACCTATCGGACAGGACCACTGAAGCTTTCTTT
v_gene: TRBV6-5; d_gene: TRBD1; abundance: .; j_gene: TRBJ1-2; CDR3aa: CATQGADYGYTF; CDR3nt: TGTGCCACTCAGGGGGCGGACTATGGCTACACCTTC
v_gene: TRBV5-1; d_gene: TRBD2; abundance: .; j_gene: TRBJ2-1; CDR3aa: CASPGLAFYNEQFF; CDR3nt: TGCGCCAGCCCGGGACTAGCATTCTACAATGAGCAGTTCTTC
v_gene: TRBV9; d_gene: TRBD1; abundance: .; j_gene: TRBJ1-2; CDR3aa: CASSPQTGDLAYGYTF; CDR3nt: TGTGCCAGCAGCCCCCAGACAGGGGACCTCGCCTATGGCTACACCTTC
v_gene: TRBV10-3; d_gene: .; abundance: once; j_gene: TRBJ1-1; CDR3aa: CAISVGELNTEAFF; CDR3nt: TGTGCCATCAGTGTAGGAGAACTGAACACTGAAGCTTTCTTT
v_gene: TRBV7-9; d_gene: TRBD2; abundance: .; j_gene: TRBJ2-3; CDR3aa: CASRTLTSGNTDTQYF; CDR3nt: TGTGCCAGCCGAACCCTCACTAGCGGAAACACAGATACGCAGTATTTT
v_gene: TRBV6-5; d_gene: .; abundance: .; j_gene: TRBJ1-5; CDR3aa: CASSWGRGRNQPQHF; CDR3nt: TGTGCCAGCAGTTGGGGCAGGGGCAGGAATCAGCCCCAGCATTTT
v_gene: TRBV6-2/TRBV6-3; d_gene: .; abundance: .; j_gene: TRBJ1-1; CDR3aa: CASSRGAGASHPEAFF; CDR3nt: TGTGCCAGCAGTCGGGGCGCGGGGGCTTCCCACCCTGAAGCTTTCTTT
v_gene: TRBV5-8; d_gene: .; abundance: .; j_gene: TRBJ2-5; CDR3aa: CASSYDPRETQYF; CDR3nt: TGTGCCAGCAGCTATGATCCTAGGGAGACCCAGTACTTC
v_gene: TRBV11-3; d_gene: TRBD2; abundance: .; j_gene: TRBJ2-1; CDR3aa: CASSSGLAAHNEQFF; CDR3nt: TGTGCCAGCAGCTCCGGACTAGCGGCCCACAATGAGCAGTTCTTC
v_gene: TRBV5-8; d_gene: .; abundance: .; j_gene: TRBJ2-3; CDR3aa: CASSHGRTFDSDTQYF; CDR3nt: TGTGCCAGCAGCCATGGAAGGACATTCGATTCAGATACGCAGTATTTT
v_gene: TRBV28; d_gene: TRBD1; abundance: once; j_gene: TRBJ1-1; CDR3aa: CASTPGQGPTEAFF; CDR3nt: TGTGCCAGCACTCCGGGACAGGGACCCACTGAAGCTTTCTTT
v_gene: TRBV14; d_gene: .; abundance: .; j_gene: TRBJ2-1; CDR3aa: CASSQRHPNEQFF; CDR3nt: TGTGCCAGCAGCCAGCGACATCCGAATGAGCAGTTCTTC
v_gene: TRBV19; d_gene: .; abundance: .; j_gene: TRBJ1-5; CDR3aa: CASSIGLGDISNQPQHF; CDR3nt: TGTGCCAGTAGTATAGGATTGGGGGACATTAGCAATCAGCCCCAGCATTTT
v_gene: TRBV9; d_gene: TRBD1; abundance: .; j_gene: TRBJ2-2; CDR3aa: CASSVEDRVNTGELFF; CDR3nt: TGTGCCAGCAGCGTAGAGGACAGGGTAAACACCGGGGAGCTGTTTTTT
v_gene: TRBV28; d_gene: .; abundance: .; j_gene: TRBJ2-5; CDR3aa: CASSPGTTYQETQYF; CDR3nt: TGTGCCAGCAGTCCCGGGACAACCTACCAAGAGACCCAGTACTTC
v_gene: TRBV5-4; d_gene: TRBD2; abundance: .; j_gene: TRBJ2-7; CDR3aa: CASSLSAGPSYEQYF; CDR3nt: TGTGCCAGCAGCTTGTCAGCGGGGCCCTCCTACGAGCAGTACTTC
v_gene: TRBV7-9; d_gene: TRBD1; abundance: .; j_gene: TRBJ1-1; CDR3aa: CASSVYRGENTEAFF; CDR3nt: TGTGCCAGCAGCGTCTACAGGGGTGAGAACACTGAAGCTTTCTTT
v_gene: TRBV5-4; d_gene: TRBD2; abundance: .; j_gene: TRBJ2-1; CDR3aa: CASSLGTSGSIGNEQFF; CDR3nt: TGTGCCAGCAGCTTGGGAACTAGCGGGAGTATAGGGAATGAGCAGTTCTTC
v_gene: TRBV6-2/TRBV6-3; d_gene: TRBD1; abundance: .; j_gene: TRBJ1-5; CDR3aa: CASSYSGQGGQPQHF; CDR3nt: TGTGCCAGCAGTTACTCGGGACAGGGCGGGCAGCCCCAGCATTTT
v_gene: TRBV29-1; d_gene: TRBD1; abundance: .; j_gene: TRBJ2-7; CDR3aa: CSVELFRTGATYEQYF; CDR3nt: TGCAGCGTTGAACTCTTCAGGACAGGGGCAACCTACGAGCAGTACTTC
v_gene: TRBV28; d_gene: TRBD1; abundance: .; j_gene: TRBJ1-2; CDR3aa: CASSLPTGVYGYTF; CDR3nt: TGTGCCAGCAGTTTGCCTACAGGGGTCTATGGCTACACCTTC
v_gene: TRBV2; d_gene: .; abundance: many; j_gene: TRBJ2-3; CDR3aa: CASSERDISTDTQYF; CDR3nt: TGTGCCAGCAGTGAAAGGGACATCAGCACAGATACGCAGTATTTT
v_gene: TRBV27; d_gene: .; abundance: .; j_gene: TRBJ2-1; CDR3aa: CASSFRDSSYNEQFF; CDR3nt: TGTGCCAGCAGTTTTCGAGATAGCTCCTACAATGAGCAGTTCTTC
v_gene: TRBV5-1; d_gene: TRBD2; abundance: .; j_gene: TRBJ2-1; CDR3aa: CASSLVTSGTHNEQFF; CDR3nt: TGCGCCAGCAGCTTGGTGACTAGCGGGACTCACAATGAGCAGTTCTTC
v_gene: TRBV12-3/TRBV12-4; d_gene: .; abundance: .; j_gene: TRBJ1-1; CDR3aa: CASSLGTGGAFF; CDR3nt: TGTGCCAGCAGCCTCGGAACGGGGGGAGCTTTCTTT
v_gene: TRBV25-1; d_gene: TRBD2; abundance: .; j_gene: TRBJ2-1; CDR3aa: CASSTETSGVGNEQFF; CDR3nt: TGTGCCAGCAGTACCGAGACTAGCGGAGTTGGTAATGAGCAGTTCTTC
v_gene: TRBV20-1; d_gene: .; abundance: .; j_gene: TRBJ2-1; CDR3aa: CSATRGGEQFF; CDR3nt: TGCAGTGCTACGAGGGGAGGAGAGCAGTTCTTC
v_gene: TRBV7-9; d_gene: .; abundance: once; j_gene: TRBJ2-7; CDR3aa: CASSYEGGSYEQYF; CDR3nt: TGTGCCAGCAGCTATGAGGGGGGGTCCTACGAGCAGTACTTC
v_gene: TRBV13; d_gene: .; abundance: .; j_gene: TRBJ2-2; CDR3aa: CASSFEGETGELFF; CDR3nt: TGTGCCAGCAGCTTTGAGGGGGAGACCGGGGAGCTGTTTTTT
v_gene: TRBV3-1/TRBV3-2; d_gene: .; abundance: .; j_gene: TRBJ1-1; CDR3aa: CASSQEPDMSFF; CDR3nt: TGTGCCAGCAGCCAAGAGCCTGATATGAGTTTCTTT
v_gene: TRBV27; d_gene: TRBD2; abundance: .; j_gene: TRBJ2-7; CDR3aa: CASSLSGRSHEQYF; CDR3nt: TGTGCCAGCAGTTTAAGCGGGAGGTCCCACGAGCAGTACTTC
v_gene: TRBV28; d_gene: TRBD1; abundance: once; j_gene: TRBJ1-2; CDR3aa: CASRAEDRAYGYTF; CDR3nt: TGTGCCAGCAGAGCGGAGGACAGGGCCTATGGCTACACCTTC
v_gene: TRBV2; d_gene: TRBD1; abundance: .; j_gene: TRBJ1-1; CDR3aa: CASSYRGGTEAFF; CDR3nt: TGTGCCAGCAGTTACAGGGGCGGAACTGAAGCTTTCTTT
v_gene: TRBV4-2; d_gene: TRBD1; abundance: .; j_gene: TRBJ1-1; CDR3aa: CASSQVTGDTEAFF; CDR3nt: TGTGCCAGCAGCCAGGTGACAGGGGACACTGAAGCTTTCTTT
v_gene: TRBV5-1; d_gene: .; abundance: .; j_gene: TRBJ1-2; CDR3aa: CASSLLLDDGYTF; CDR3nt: TGCGCCAGCAGCTTGTTACTTGATGATGGCTACACCTTC
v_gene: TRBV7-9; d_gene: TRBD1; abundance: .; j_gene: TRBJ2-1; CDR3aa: CASRPQGVGNEQFF; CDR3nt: TGTGCCAGCAGACCACAGGGGGTGGGGAATGAGCAGTTCTTC
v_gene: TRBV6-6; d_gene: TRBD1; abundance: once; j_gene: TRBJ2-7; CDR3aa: CASSYPGQGSDEQYF; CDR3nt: TGTGCCAGCAGTTATCCGGGACAGGGGAGCGACGAGCAGTACTTC